Each of the 8 T cell receptor beta chains below was sequenced from the same sample in a study of identical twins. TCRdb analysed the 5' RACE reads with MiXCR anew, one entry per CDR3 protein. The data show around 490,000 distinct CDR3 sequences, with about 20% seen just once and approximately 0.49% held by the top ten. These data were likewise used in another study, on yellow fever vaccine responses in identical twins.

Sequenced sample: CD4+ T cells sorted from blood. These receptors were obtained from a woman aged 18-29 years in good health.

This clonotype was seen more than once but under ten times. The chain joins TRBV10-3 to TRBJ2-5; 10 bases are a match to TRBD1. Trimming cost V 5 bases and J 5 bases; bases outside gene matches: 5. The CDR3 extends over 14 amino acids. Germline CDR1 reads ENHRY; CDR2 reads SYGVKD. CDR3 coding DNA: TGTGCCATCAGTACGGGACAGGGGAAGGAGACCCAGTACTTC. This translates into CAISTGQGKETQYF.

This chain joins TRBV7-2 and TRBJ2-3; 11 nucleotides align to TRBD2. The CDR3 totals 17 residues. CDR1 is SGHTA and CDR2 is FQGNSA in the germline V gene. Germline trimming cut 4 bases from V and 4 bases from J; bases unmatched to any gene: 10. The CDR3 DNA follows: TGTGCCAGCAGCTCAGCCCCGGGACTAGCGGATTCAGATACGCAGTATTTT. Encoded protein: CASSSAPGLADSDTQYF.

This clonotype was recorded a few times. The chain uses TRBV15 and TRBJ1-1; no definite D call. V was pared by 5 bases and J by 4 bases, with 8 bases between. The CDR3 runs to 12 residues. Germline assignment: CDR1 LNHNV and CDR2 YYDKDF (reference sequence). For the CDR3, the DNA is TGTGCCACCAGCCTTAGGAGCACTGAAGCTTTCTTT. Protein product: CATSLRSTEAFF.

The chain links TRBV3-1 to TRBJ2-1; 8 bases line up with TRBD2. Germline V gives CDR1 LGHDT, CDR2 YNNKEL (reference sequence). Germline trimming cut 6 bases from V and 7 bases from J; bases unmatched to any gene: 14. The CDR3 consists of 16 residues. DNA for the CDR3: TGTGCCAGCAGTACTCCACGGGGGGGCCTTTTGAATGAGCAGTTCTTC. Protein: CASSTPRGGLLNEQFF.

This clonotype showed up just a few times. The V and J genes are TRBV20-1 and TRBJ1-4, with 7 nucleotides matching TRBD1. Germline V gene lookup returns CDR1 DFQATT and CDR2 SNEGSKA (reference sequence). After removal of 0 bases from V and 2 bases from J, the junction contained 6 bases not matched to a gene. This CDR3 spans 16 amino acids. CDR3 sequence reads: CSARDRQTGTNEKLFF. Written as DNA, the CDR3 is TGCAGTGCTAGAGATCGGCAGACAGGGACTAATGAAAAACTGTTTTTT.

This rearrangement joins TRBV15 to TRBJ2-3; 7 bases map to TRBD1. CDR1 and CDR2 from the germline V gene are LNHNV and YYDKDF (reference sequence). The J segment lost 8 bases and the V segment lost 0 bases, leaving 8 bases of the junction unmatched. The CDR3 is 15 residues long. The CDR3 loop reads CATSREGQTAATQYF. The CDR3 nucleotides read TGTGCCACCAGCAGAGAGGGACAGACCGCGGCTACGCAGTATTTT.

This clonotype was seen a few times. The chain uses TRBV4-1 and TRBJ2-1; TRBD2 might be the D (5 bases). Germline V gene sequence: CDR1 MGHRA, CDR2 YSYEKL. Trimming took 1 base from V and 0 from J, leaving 10 bases between them. There are 16 residues in the CDR3. The CDR3 protein is CASSQGISASYNEQFF. The CDR3 DNA reads as TGCGCCAGCAGCCAAGGGATTAGCGCCTCCTACAATGAGCAGTTCTTC.

The chain uses TRBV12-3 or TRBV12-4 and TRBJ2-3; D is uncertain. The CDR3 consists of 14 residues. V was cut by 1 base and J by 6 bases, with 11 bases left in between. CDR3 sequence: CASSLEGWGDTQYF. CDR3 DNA: TGTGCCAGCAGTTTAGAGGGTTGGGGTGATACGCAGTATTTT.